This TCR beta chain is from a study of cytotoxic CD8 clonotypes in ibrutinib-treated CLL. Looking at the study overall: Response samples came after a median about 11 months of treatment, range 6 to 36.

Here immunoSEQ multiplex PCR was the method, and the copy in TCRdb shows in-frame clones only, minus some. Here the sample spans about 50,000 clones, around 60% being singletons. This specimen was PBMCs, taken after 24 months of ibrutinib treatment. This TCR was recovered from a human donor with chronic lymphocytic leukemia.

This CDR3 is CASSLVRETQYF. The DNA for the CDR3 is TGCGCCAGCAGCTTGGTAAGGGAGACCCAGTACTTC. The V gene is TRBV5-1, the J gene TRBJ2-5, with no clear D. Trimming stripped 0 bases from V and 5 bases from J, with 5 bases between. The germline V gene encodes CDR1 SGHRS and CDR2 YFSETQ. The CDR3 totals 12 residues.